A selection of T cell receptor beta chains follows, all from one sample in a study of graft-versus-host responses after intestinal transplantation. Profiled with immunoSEQ multiplex PCR; TCRdb holds only in-frame clones, not every one. The top ten clones hold 0.35% to 0.5% of a sample with more than 65,000 clones, 84% of them seen once. No antigens are known for them. The specimen was unstimulated CD4+ T cells sorted from spleen or lymph node cells, collected before transplant. These receptors originate from a human donor who was the organ donor for an intestinal transplant. CDR3s include the opening cysteine and the closing phenylalanine or tryptophan. D genes are given only for firm matches. Clone size is stated in some rows and not others, as once, few, many or a class when expanded.

V gene: TRBV19
J gene: TRBJ2-5
D gene: NA
CDR3 length: 13
clone size: NA
CDR3 DNA: TGTGCCAGTAGTATATTCCAGGGGGAGACCCAGTACTTC
CDR3 protein: CASSIFQGETQYF

V gene: TRBV5-4
J gene: TRBJ1-1
D gene: NA
CDR3 length: 14
clone size: NA
CDR3 DNA: TGTGCCAGCAGCTTGGAGCGGCGCAACACTGAAGCTTTCTTT
CDR3 protein: CASSLERRNTEAFF

V gene: TRBV7-6
J gene: TRBJ1-1
D gene: NA
CDR3 length: 14
clone size: NA
CDR3 DNA: TGTGCCAGCAGCTTAGAACAGCTGAACACTGAAGCTTTCTTT
CDR3 protein: CASSLEQLNTEAFF

V gene: TRBV7-9
J gene: TRBJ1-1
D gene: TRBD1
CDR3 length: 14
clone size: NA
CDR3 DNA: TGTGCCAGCAGCTTGTTGACAGGGGGGACTGAAGCTTTCTTT
CDR3 protein: CASSLLTGGTEAFF

V gene: TRBV7-2
J gene: TRBJ2-2
D gene: NA
CDR3 length: 14
clone size: NA
CDR3 DNA: TGTGCCAGCAGCTCCTCGACTTCGTCCGGGGAGCTGTTTTTT
CDR3 protein: CASSSSTSSGELFF

V gene: TRBV28
J gene: TRBJ1-4
D gene: NA
CDR3 length: 15
clone size: NA
CDR3 DNA: TGTGCCAGCAGTTCACCGGCCCCGGGGGGTGAAAAACTGTTTTTT
CDR3 protein: CASSSPAPGGEKLFF

V gene: TRBV6-5
J gene: TRBJ2-5
D gene: NA
CDR3 length: 13
clone size: NA
CDR3 DNA: TGTGCCAGCAGCCCCCTAGATGGGGAGACCCAGTACTTC
CDR3 protein: CASSPLDGETQYF

V gene: TRBV5-4
J gene: TRBJ1-4
D gene: NA
CDR3 length: 14
clone size: NA
CDR3 DNA: TGTGCCAGCAGCGACCGGATTGGGACAGAAAAACTGTTTTTT
CDR3 protein: CASSDRIGTEKLFF

V gene: TRBV7-9
J gene: TRBJ2-2
D gene: TRBD1
CDR3 length: 15
clone size: NA
CDR3 DNA: TGTGCCAGCAGCCCCTTGACAGGGGTCACCGGGGAGCTGTTTTTT
CDR3 protein: CASSPLTGVTGELFF

V gene: TRBV4-2
J gene: TRBJ1-5
D gene: NA
CDR3 length: 14
clone size: few
CDR3 DNA: TGTGCCAGCAGCCAGGACAGCTACAATCAGCCCCAGCATTTT
CDR3 protein: CASSQDSYNQPQHF

V gene: TRBV28
J gene: TRBJ1-6
D gene: NA
CDR3 length: 14
clone size: NA
CDR3 DNA: TGTGCCAGCAGTACTCCAGGGAATAATTCACCCCTCCACTTT
CDR3 protein: CASSTPGNNSPLHF

V gene: TRBV5-4
J gene: TRBJ1-2
D gene: NA
CDR3 length: 16
clone size: NA
CDR3 DNA: TGTGCCAGCACCCCACAGGGTAGGTGGGGTAACTATGGCTACACCTTC
CDR3 protein: CASTPQGRWGNYGYTF

V gene: TRBV28
J gene: TRBJ1-5
D gene: TRBD1
CDR3 length: 14
clone size: NA
CDR3 DNA: TGTGCCAGCAGTTGGGACAGTGGTCATCAGCCCCAGCATTTT
CDR3 protein: CASSWDSGHQPQHF

V gene: TRBV11-2
J gene: TRBJ2-5
D gene: TRBD2
CDR3 length: 14
clone size: NA
CDR3 DNA: TGTGCCAGCAGCTTCACTAGCGGGGTGGAGACCCAGTACTTC
CDR3 protein: CASSFTSGVETQYF

V gene: TRBV6-7
J gene: TRBJ1-2
D gene: TRBD1
CDR3 length: 17
clone size: NA
CDR3 DNA: TGTGCCAATACCGGCGGGACAGGGTTGCCCACGGCCTATGGCTACACCTTC
CDR3 protein: CANTGGTGLPTAYGYTF

V gene: TRBV20-1
J gene: TRBJ2-1
D gene: NA
CDR3 length: 11
clone size: NA
CDR3 DNA: TGCAGTGCTCACTGGCGGAATGAGCAGTTCTTC
CDR3 protein: CSAHWRNEQFF

V gene: TRBV29-1
J gene: TRBJ1-1
D gene: TRBD1
CDR3 length: 14
clone size: NA
CDR3 DNA: TGCAGCGTTGTGATTGGAGGGGGCAACACTGAAGCTTTCTTT
CDR3 protein: CSVVIGGGNTEAFF

V gene: TRBV5-5
J gene: TRBJ2-6
D gene: NA
CDR3 length: 15
clone size: NA
CDR3 DNA: TGTGCCAGCAGCTTGGCAGACTCTGGGGCCAACGTCCTGACTTTC
CDR3 protein: CASSLADSGANVLTF

V gene: TRBV5-8
J gene: TRBJ2-4
D gene: NA
CDR3 length: 15
clone size: NA
CDR3 DNA: TGTGCCAGCAGCTTGGAGACTACTACCAAAAACATTCAGTACTTC
CDR3 protein: CASSLETTTKNIQYF

V gene: TRBV7-3
J gene: TRBJ1-2
D gene: TRBD1
CDR3 length: 16
clone size: NA
CDR3 DNA: TGTGCCAGCAGCTTAATGTCGGAAGGGGGCGTCTATGGCTACACCTTC
CDR3 protein: CASSLMSEGGVYGYTF

V gene: TRBV9
J gene: TRBJ1-1
D gene: NA
CDR3 length: 16
clone size: NA
CDR3 DNA: TGTGCCAGCAGCGTGACCGGGACACCCATTAATACTGAAGCTTTCTTT
CDR3 protein: CASSVTGTPINTEAFF

V gene: TRBV7-6
J gene: TRBJ2-5
D gene: TRBD2
CDR3 length: 16
clone size: NA
CDR3 DNA: TGTGCCAGCAGCTTGACTAGCGGGGGGGTTAGAGAGACCCAGTACTTC
CDR3 protein: CASSLTSGGVRETQYF

V gene: TRBV27
J gene: TRBJ2-3
D gene: NA
CDR3 length: 14
clone size: once
CDR3 DNA: TGTGCCAGCGGAGGGGGGGGGAAGTCAGATACGCAGTATTTT
CDR3 protein: CASGGGGKSDTQYF

V gene: TRBV4-1
J gene: TRBJ1-6
D gene: NA
CDR3 length: 11
clone size: NA
CDR3 DNA: TGCGCCAGCAGCCGGGGGGTCGCCCTCCACTTT
CDR3 protein: CASSRGVALHF

V gene: TRBV7-8
J gene: TRBJ2-5
D gene: NA
CDR3 length: 12
clone size: few
CDR3 DNA: TGTGCCAGCAGCGCCCTACAAGAGACCCAGTACTTC
CDR3 protein: CASSALQETQYF

V gene: TRBV4-2
J gene: TRBJ1-3
D gene: NA
CDR3 length: 15
clone size: NA
CDR3 DNA: TGTGCCAGCAGCCAAGATGCGGCAGCCGGAAACACCATATATTTT
CDR3 protein: CASSQDAAAGNTIYF

V gene: TRBV5-8
J gene: TRBJ2-3
D gene: NA
CDR3 length: 14
clone size: NA
CDR3 DNA: TGTGCCAGCAGCTTGGAATTCTCCCTAGATACGCAGTATTTT
CDR3 protein: CASSLEFSLDTQYF

V gene: TRBV28
J gene: TRBJ2-1
D gene: TRBD2
CDR3 length: 16
clone size: few
CDR3 DNA: TGTGCCAGCAGTTCCCCGGGACTAGCTAGTTACAATGAGCAGTTCTTC
CDR3 protein: CASSSPGLASYNEQFF

V gene: TRBV19
J gene: TRBJ2-3
D gene: NA
CDR3 length: 15
clone size: NA
CDR3 DNA: TGTGCCAGTAGTGGCGCTCTCCAGGCACAAGATACGCAGTATTTT
CDR3 protein: CASSGALQAQDTQYF

V gene: TRBV28
J gene: TRBJ1-3
D gene: NA
CDR3 length: 15
clone size: NA
CDR3 DNA: TGTGCCAGCAGTTTGGTACAGAACTCTGGAAACACCATATATTTT
CDR3 protein: CASSLVQNSGNTIYF

V gene: TRBV6-4
J gene: TRBJ1-1
D gene: TRBD1
CDR3 length: 16
clone size: once
CDR3 DNA: TGTGCCAGCAGTGACTCGAGTTGGACAGGGGCCACTGAAGCTTTCTTT
CDR3 protein: CASSDSSWTGATEAFF

V gene: TRBV5-4
J gene: TRBJ2-3
D gene: TRBD1
CDR3 length: 14
clone size: NA
CDR3 DNA: TGTGCCAGCAGCTTACAGGGGACGGCAGATACGCAGTATTTT
CDR3 protein: CASSLQGTADTQYF

V gene: TRBV27
J gene: TRBJ2-2
D gene: NA
CDR3 length: 15
clone size: NA
CDR3 DNA: TGTGCCAGCAGTTTATCGCCCCACAGGGCCGGGGAGCTGTTTTTT
CDR3 protein: CASSLSPHRAGELFF

V gene: TRBV4-1
J gene: TRBJ2-6
D gene: TRBD2
CDR3 length: 18
clone size: few
CDR3 DNA: TGCGCCAGCAGCCAAGGGGCGGGAGGGCTCTCTGGGGCCAACGTCCTGACTTTC
CDR3 protein: CASSQGAGGLSGANVLTF

V gene: TRBV21-1
J gene: TRBJ1-5
D gene: NA
CDR3 length: 14
clone size: NA
CDR3 DNA: TGTGCCAGCACCCACAGGGGGAGGAATCAGCCCCAGCATTTT
CDR3 protein: CASTHRGRNQPQHF

V gene: TRBV28
J gene: TRBJ1-4
D gene: TRBD1
CDR3 length: 14
clone size: NA
CDR3 DNA: TGTGCCAGCAGTTCCGACAGGGGTGGCGAAAAACTGTTTTTT
CDR3 protein: CASSSDRGGEKLFF

V gene: TRBV6-4
J gene: TRBJ2-1
D gene: TRBD1
CDR3 length: 17
clone size: NA
CDR3 DNA: TGTGCCAGCAGTGATCCGACCGGGACAGCCACCTATGGTGAGCAGTTCTTC
CDR3 protein: CASSDPTGTATYGEQFF

V gene: TRBV19
J gene: TRBJ2-2
D gene: TRBD1
CDR3 length: 13
clone size: few
CDR3 DNA: TGTGCCAGTACCACAGGGGTTACCGGGGAGCTGTTTTTT
CDR3 protein: CASTTGVTGELFF

V gene: TRBV5-1
J gene: TRBJ1-4
D gene: NA
CDR3 length: 15
clone size: NA
CDR3 DNA: TGCGCCAGCAGTGGGGGCCTTGCAACTAATGAAAAACTGTTTTTT
CDR3 protein: CASSGGLATNEKLFF

V gene: TRBV7-2
J gene: TRBJ1-1
D gene: NA
CDR3 length: 14
clone size: NA
CDR3 DNA: TGTGCCAGCAGCGTCCACGGGGGAGGGACTGAAGCTTTCTTT
CDR3 protein: CASSVHGGGTEAFF

V gene: TRBV9
J gene: TRBJ1-5
D gene: NA
CDR3 length: 14
clone size: NA
CDR3 DNA: TGTGCCAGCAGCGTTTCAGGGGTAGGGCAGCCCCAGCATTTT
CDR3 protein: CASSVSGVGQPQHF

V gene: TRBV5-1
J gene: TRBJ2-5
D gene: TRBD2
CDR3 length: 16
clone size: NA
CDR3 DNA: TGCGCCAGCAGCTTAACGACTAGCGGGGGATCCGAGACCCAGTACTTC
CDR3 protein: CASSLTTSGGSETQYF

V gene: TRBV9
J gene: TRBJ1-3
D gene: NA
CDR3 length: 17
clone size: NA
CDR3 DNA: TGTGCCAGCAGCGTGGAGGTCCATGGAGACTCTGGAAACACCATATATTTT
CDR3 protein: CASSVEVHGDSGNTIYF

V gene: TRBV6-6
J gene: TRBJ2-5
D gene: TRBD2
CDR3 length: 13
clone size: NA
CDR3 DNA: TGTGCCAGCAGTTACTCAGGGGAGGGCATCCAGTACTTC
CDR3 protein: CASSYSGEGIQYF

V gene: TRBV6-1
J gene: TRBJ1-2
D gene: NA
CDR3 length: 14
clone size: NA
CDR3 DNA: TGTGCCAGCAGTGAAATAAGGGGGTCCTATGGCTACACCTTC
CDR3 protein: CASSEIRGSYGYTF

V gene: TRBV19
J gene: TRBJ2-1
D gene: TRBD1
CDR3 length: 15
clone size: NA
CDR3 DNA: TGTGCCAGTAGGCGGACAGGGCCCCTCGGCAATGAGCAGTTCTTC
CDR3 protein: CASRRTGPLGNEQFF

V gene: TRBV19
J gene: TRBJ2-5
D gene: NA
CDR3 length: 14
clone size: NA
CDR3 DNA: TGTGCCAGTAGGAACAGGGCCTTAGAAGAGACCCAGTACTTC
CDR3 protein: CASRNRALEETQYF

V gene: TRBV6-6
J gene: TRBJ1-2
D gene: TRBD1
CDR3 length: 15
clone size: NA
CDR3 DNA: TGTGCCAGCAGTTATTCCAGGGGGCTGGGCTATGGCTACACCTTC
CDR3 protein: CASSYSRGLGYGYTF

V gene: TRBV5-1
J gene: TRBJ1-1
D gene: NA
CDR3 length: 15
clone size: few
CDR3 DNA: TGCGCCAGCAGCTTCTACCAGGGGAGAGGCACTGAAGCTTTCTTT
CDR3 protein: CASSFYQGRGTEAFF

V gene: TRBV5-1
J gene: TRBJ1-4
D gene: NA
CDR3 length: 15
clone size: NA
CDR3 DNA: TGCGCCAGCAGCTTTCTAGGCGGGGATAATGAAAAACTGTTTTTT
CDR3 protein: CASSFLGGDNEKLFF

V gene: TRBV6-1
J gene: TRBJ2-3
D gene: TRBD1
CDR3 length: 15
clone size: NA
CDR3 DNA: TGTGCCAGCAGTGACCCAGCACGGACAGGGAATACGCAGTATTTT
CDR3 protein: CASSDPARTGNTQYF

V gene: TRBV30
J gene: TRBJ1-2
D gene: NA
CDR3 length: 15
clone size: NA
CDR3 DNA: TGTGCCTGGAGTGTAGAGAGGAGGGCCGCCTATGGCTACACCTTC
CDR3 protein: CAWSVERRAAYGYTF

V gene: TRBV7-6
J gene: TRBJ1-5
D gene: NA
CDR3 length: 15
clone size: NA
CDR3 DNA: TGTGCCAGCAGCTTAGCGCGGGGTGGCAATCAGCCCCAGCATTTT
CDR3 protein: CASSLARGGNQPQHF